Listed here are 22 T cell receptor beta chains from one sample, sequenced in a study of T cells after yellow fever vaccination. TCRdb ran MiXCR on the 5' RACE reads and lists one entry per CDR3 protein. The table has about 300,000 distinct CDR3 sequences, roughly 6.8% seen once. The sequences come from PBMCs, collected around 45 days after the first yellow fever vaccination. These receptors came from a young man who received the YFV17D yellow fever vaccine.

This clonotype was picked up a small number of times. The CDR3: CAISEGLAAYPSSYNEQFF. The CDR3 DNA reads as TGTGCCATCAGTGAAGGACTAGCGGCCTACCCGAGCTCCTACAATGAGCAGTTCTTC. The gene calls are TRBV10-3 and TRBJ2-1; the match to TRBD2 covers 10 bases. CDR1 and CDR2 (germline): ENHRY, SYGVKD. Germline trimming cut 3 bases from V and 0 bases from J; bases unmatched to any gene: 11. CDR3 length: 19 amino acids.

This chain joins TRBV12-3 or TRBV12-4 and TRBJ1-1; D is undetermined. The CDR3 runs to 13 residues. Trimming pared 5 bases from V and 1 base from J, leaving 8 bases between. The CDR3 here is CASSPRQNTEAFF. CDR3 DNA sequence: TGTGCCAGCAGTCCCCGGCAGAACACTGAAGCTTTCTTT.

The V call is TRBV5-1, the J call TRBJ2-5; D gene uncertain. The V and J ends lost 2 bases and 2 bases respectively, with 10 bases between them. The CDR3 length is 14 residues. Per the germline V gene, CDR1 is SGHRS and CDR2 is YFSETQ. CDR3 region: CASSFNGQQETQYF. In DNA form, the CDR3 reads TGCGCCAGCAGCTTTAACGGGCAACAAGAGACCCAGTACTTC. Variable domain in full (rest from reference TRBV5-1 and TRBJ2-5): KAGVTQTPRYLIKTRGQQVTLSCSPISGHRSVSWYQQTPGQGLQFLFEYFSETQRNKGNFPGRFSGRQFSNSRSEMNVSTLELGDSALYLCASSFNGQQETQYFGPGTRLLVL.

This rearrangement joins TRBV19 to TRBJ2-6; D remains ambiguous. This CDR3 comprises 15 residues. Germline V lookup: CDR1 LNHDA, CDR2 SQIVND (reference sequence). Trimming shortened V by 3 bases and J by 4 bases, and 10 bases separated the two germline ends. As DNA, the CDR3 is TGTGCCAGTAGTATCGGCTTATCAGGGGCCAACGTCCTGACTTTC. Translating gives CASSIGLSGANVLTF.

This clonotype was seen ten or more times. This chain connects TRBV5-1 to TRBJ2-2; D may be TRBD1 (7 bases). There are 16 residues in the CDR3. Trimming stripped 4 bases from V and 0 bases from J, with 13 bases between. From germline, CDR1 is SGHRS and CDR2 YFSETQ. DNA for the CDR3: TGCGCCAGCAGCGCGGCGGGACAGCCGAACACCGGGGAGCTGTTTTTT. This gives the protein CASSAAGQPNTGELFF.

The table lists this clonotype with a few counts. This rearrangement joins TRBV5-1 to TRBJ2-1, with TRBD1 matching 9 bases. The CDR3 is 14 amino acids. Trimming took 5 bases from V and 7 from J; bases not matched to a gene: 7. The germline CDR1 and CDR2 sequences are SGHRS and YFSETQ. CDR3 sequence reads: CASRRSGTGNEQFF. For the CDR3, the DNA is TGCGCCAGCAGACGGTCCGGGACAGGGAATGAGCAGTTCTTC. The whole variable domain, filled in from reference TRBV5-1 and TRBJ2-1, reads KAGVTQTPRYLIKTRGQQVTLSCSPISGHRSVSWYQQTPGQGLQFLFEYFSETQRNKGNFPGRFSGRQFSNSRSEMNVSTLELGDSALYLCASRRSGTGNEQFFGPGTRLTVL.

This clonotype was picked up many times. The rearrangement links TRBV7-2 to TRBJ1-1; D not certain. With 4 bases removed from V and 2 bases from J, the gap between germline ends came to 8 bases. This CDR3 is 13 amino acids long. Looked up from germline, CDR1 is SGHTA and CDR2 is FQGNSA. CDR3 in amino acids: CASSSNLNTEAFF. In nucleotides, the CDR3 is TGTGCCAGCAGCTCAAACCTAAACACTGAAGCTTTCTTT.

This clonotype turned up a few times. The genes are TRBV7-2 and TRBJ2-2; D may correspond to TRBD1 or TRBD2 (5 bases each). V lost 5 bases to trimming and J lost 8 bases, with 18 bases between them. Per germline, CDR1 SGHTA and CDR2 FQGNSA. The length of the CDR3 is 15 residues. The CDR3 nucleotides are TGTGCCAGCAGCCCCCGGGGCTTAACGGGTGGGGAGCTGTTTTTT. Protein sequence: CASSPRGLTGGELFF.

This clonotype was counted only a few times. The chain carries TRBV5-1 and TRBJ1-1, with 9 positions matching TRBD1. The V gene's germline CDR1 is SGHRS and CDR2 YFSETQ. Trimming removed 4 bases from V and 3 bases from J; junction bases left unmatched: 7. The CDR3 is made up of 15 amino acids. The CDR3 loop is CASSKNRGPDTEAFF. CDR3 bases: TGCGCCAGCAGCAAGAACAGGGGGCCGGACACTGAAGCTTTCTTT.

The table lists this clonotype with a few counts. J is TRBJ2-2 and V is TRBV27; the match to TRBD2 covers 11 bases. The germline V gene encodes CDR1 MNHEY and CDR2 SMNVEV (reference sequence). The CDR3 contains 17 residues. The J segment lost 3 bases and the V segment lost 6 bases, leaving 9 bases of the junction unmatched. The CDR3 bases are TGTGCCAGCAGCCCACTTAGCGGGGGGGATCACACCGGGGAGCTGTTTTTT. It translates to CASSPLSGGDHTGELFF.

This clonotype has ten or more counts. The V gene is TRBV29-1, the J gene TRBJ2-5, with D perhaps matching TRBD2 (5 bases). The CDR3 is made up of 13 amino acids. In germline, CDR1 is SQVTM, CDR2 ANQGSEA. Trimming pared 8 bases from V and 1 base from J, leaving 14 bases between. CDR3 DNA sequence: TGCAGCTTTAGGTGGGAGTTCCAAGAGACCCAGTACTTC. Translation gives CSFRWEFQETQYF.

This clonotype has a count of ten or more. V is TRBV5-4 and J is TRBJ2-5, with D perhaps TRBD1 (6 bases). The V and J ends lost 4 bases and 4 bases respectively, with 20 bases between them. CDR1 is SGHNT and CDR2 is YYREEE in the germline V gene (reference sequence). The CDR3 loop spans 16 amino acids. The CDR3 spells CASSDGQSTRGETQYF. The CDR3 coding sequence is TGTGCCAGCAGCGACGGACAGAGCACAAGAGGAGAGACCCAGTACTTC.

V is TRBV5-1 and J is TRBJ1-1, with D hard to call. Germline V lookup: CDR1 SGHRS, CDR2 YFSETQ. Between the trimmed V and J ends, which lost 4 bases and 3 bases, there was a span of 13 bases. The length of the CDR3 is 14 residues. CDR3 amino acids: CASSPVSGYTEAFF. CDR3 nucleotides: TGCGCCAGCAGCCCCGTCAGCGGGTACACTGAAGCTTTCTTT.

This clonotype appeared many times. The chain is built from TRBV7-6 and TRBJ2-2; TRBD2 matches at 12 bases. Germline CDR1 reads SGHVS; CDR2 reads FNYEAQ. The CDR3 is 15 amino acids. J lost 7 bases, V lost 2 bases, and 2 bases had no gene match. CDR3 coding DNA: TGTGCCAGCAGCTTAAGACTAGCGGGGGACGGGGAGCTGTTTTTT. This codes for CASSLRLAGDGELFF.

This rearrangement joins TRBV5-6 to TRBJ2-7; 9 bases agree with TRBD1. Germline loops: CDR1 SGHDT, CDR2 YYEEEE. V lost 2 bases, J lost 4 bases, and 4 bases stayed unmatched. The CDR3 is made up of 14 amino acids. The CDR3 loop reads CASSLTGGFYEQYV. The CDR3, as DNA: TGTGCCAGCAGCTTAACAGGGGGCTTTTACGAGCAGTACGTC.

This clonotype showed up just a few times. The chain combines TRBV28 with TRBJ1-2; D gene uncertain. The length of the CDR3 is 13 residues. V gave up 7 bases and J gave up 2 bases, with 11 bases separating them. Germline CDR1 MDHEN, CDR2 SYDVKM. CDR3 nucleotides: TGTGCCAGCACTACCTCACGAAACTATGGCTACACCTTC. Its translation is CASTTSRNYGYTF.

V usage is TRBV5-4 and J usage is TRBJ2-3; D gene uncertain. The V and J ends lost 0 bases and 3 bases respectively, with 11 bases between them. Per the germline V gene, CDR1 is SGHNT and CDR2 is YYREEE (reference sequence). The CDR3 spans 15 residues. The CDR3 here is CASSLGPSKTDTQYF. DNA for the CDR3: TGTGCCAGCAGCTTGGGGCCTTCCAAGACAGATACGCAGTATTTT.

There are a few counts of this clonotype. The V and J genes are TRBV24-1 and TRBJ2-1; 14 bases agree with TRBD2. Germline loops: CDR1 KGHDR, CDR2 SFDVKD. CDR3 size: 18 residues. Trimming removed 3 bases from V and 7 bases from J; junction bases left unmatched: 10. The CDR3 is CATSDPPGLAGDDNEQFF. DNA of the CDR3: TGTGCCACCAGTGATCCCCCGGGACTAGCGGGGGACGATAATGAGCAGTTCTTC.

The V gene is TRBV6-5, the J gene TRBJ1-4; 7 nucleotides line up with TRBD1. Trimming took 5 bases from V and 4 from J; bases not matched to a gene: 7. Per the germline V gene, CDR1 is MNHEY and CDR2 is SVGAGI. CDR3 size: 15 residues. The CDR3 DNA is TGTGCCAGCAGTAACCCCGGGACAGATAATGAAAAACTGTTTTTT. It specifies CASSNPGTDNEKLFF.

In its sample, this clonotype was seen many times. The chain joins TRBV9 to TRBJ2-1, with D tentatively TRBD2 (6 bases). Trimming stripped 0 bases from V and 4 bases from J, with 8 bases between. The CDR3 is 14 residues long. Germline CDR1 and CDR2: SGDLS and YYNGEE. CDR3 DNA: TGTGCCAGCAGCGTAGGGGGGGTGTACAATGAGCAGTTCTTC. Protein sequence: CASSVGGVYNEQFF.

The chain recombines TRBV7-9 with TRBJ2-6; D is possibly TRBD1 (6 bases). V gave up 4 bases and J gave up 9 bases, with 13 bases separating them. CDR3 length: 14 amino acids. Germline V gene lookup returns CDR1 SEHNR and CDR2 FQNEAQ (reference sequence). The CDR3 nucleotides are TGTGCCAGCAGCTCCCCGGGACAAAACAACGTCCTGACTTTC. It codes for CASSSPGQNNVLTF. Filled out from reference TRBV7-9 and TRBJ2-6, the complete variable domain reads DTGVSQNPRHKITKRGQNVTFRCDPISEHNRLYWYRQTLGQGPEFLTYFQNEAQLEKSRLLSDRFSAERPKGSFSTLEIQRTEQGDSAMYLCASSSPGQNNVLTFGAGSRLTVL.

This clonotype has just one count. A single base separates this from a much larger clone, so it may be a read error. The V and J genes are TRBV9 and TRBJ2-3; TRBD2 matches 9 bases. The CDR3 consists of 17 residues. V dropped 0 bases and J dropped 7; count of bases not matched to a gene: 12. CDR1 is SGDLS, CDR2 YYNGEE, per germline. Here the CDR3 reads CASSVGPAGGRTHTQYF. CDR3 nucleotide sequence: TGTGCCAGCAGCGTAGGGCCAGCGGGGGGTCGTACACATACGCAGTATTTT.